The T cell receptor (beta chain) described here comes from a study of OX40 agonist ivuxolimab in advanced cancers. Background on the study: The dose-escalation group included hepatocellular carcinoma, melanoma, renal cell carcinoma and head and neck cancer.

Generated by immunoSEQ multiplex PCR, the TCRdb table keeps only in-frame clones and is missing some. The sample yields fewer than 65,000 clones, 70% to 90% seen once. Germline lookup yields CDR1 LNHDA and CDR2 SQIVND (reference sequence). V was pared by 5 bases and J by 6 bases, with 16 bases between. The CDR3 length is 15 residues. Sampled blood was obtained at baseline, cycle 4 day 1, and cycle 7 day 1. This TCR was sampled from an adult with an advanced solid tumor such as melanoma, head and neck, liver or kidney cancer. Sequences were derived from CD4+ or CD8+ T cells sorted from blood, sampled in a trial of the OX40 agonist ivuxolimab. The chain is built from TRBV19 and TRBJ1-4, with D perhaps matching TRBD1 (5 bases). The CDR3 spells CASSRLRQLDEKLFF. CDR3 nucleotide sequence: TGTGCCAGTAGTCGCCTTCGACAGTTAGATGAAAAACTGTTTTTT.